This T cell receptor beta chain was obtained from a study of blood T cells in healthy people across ages. This CDR3 is built from 13 residues. Germline V gene data show CDR1 as MDHEN and CDR2 as SYDVKM. Study-level results: Among long-lived donors, naive CD4+ cells were more numerous and diversity higher than in aged donors. Because sorting was not performed, PBMCs prevented conclusive naive versus antigen-experienced comparison. Among T cells, TCR beta diversity per million cells dropped roughly linearly as age rose.

A second about 6 to 11 cycle PCR used barcoded and J-beta primers. TCRdb called the 5' RACE reads again in MiXCR, with one record for every CDR3 protein. The sample includes about a million distinct CDR3 sequences, roughly 47% of them seen just once. Each sample gave at least 6.5 million isolated PBMCs. Concerning this clonotype: The antigen remains unidentified. The germline gene is not matched at one end of the junction; a read error may be the cause.

This rearrangement joins TRBV28 to TRBJ1-2; D might be TRBD1 (6 bases). Sample: blood. The sequence came from a woman in her fifties or sixties in good health. The CDR3 sequence: CASSVWAGEGYTF. DNA of the CDR3: TGTGCCAGCAGTGTATGGGCAGGGGAAGGCTACACCTTC.